The 22 T cell receptor beta chains below were found in one sample sequenced in a study of monozygotic twins with inflammatory bowel disease. Following a re-call of the 5' RACE reads, TCRdb has one entry per CDR3 protein and lacks DNA. The table lists approximately 380,000 distinct CDR3 sequences. The sample consisted of blood. These receptor sequences come from a human donor with ulcerative colitis or Crohn's disease, or a healthy co-twin of an affected twin (not recorded which).

The rearrangement joins TRBV5-1 to TRBJ2-1. Germline V CDR1 and CDR2: SGHRS, YFSETQ. The CDR3 length is 12 residues. CDR3 protein: CASSPHENEQFF.

The chain joins TRBV20-1 to TRBJ1-5; TCRdb names TRBD1, which stays unverified in the absence of DNA. Germline CDR1 DFQATT, CDR2 SNEGSKA (reference sequence). The CDR3 loop spans 15 amino acids. This CDR3 is CSARDLFRGDQPQHF.

The gene calls are TRBV10-3 and TRBJ2-3. The CDR3 length is 14 residues. CDR1 and CDR2 (germline): ENHRY, SYGVKD. CDR3 residues: CAISDSPSTDTQYF.

The rearrangement uses TRBV19 and TRBJ1-6; TCRdb's D call of TRBD1 is untestable without DNA. Germline assignment: CDR1 LNHDA and CDR2 SQIVND (reference sequence). There are 13 residues in the CDR3. The CDR3 is CASNRDRGTPLHF.

The chain has TRBV7-2 and TRBJ2-7; the TRBD2 assignment by TCRdb is unverifiable without DNA. Per the germline V gene, CDR1 is SGHTA and CDR2 is FQGNSA. The CDR3 has 15 residues. CDR3 in amino acids: CASSGSGVSSYEQYF. The full variable domain, completed using reference TRBV7-2 and TRBJ2-7, is GAGVSQSPSNKVTEKGKDVELRCDPISGHTALYWYRQSLGQGLEFLIYFQGNSAPDKSGLPSDRFSAERTGGSVSTLTIQRTQQEDSAVYLCASSGSGVSSYEQYFGPGTRLTVT.

The chain joins TRBV9 to TRBJ2-7. This CDR3 region has 15 residues. The germline V gene encodes CDR1 SGDLS and CDR2 YYNGEE. The CDR3 region is CASSADTYGSYEQYF.

V is TRBV10-3 and J is TRBJ2-1; TCRdb selects TRBD2, and the lack of DNA leaves this call unchecked. This CDR3 is built from 16 residues. Germline V gene sequence: CDR1 ENHRY, CDR2 SYGVKD. CDR3 loop: CAIADPGLADHNEQFF.

The chain combines TRBV24-1 with TRBJ2-7; TCRdb calls TRBD2, which cannot be checked without DNA. Per the germline V gene, CDR1 is KGHDR and CDR2 is SFDVKD. The CDR3 runs 14 residues. CDR3 residues: CATSDRAGPYEQYF.

The chain carries TRBV12-5 and TRBJ2-5; TCRdb indicates TRBD1, and absent DNA this call remains unverified. Germline CDR1 reads LGHNT; CDR2 reads FRNRAP. This CDR3 is 17 amino acids long. This CDR3 is CASGLTVGGLGQETQYF. Based on the CDR3 plus reference TRBV12-5 and TRBJ2-5, the full variable domain is DARVTQTPRHKVTEMGQEVTMRCQPILGHNTVFWYRQTMMQGLELLAYFRNRAPLDDSGMPKDRFSAEMPDATLATLKIQPSEPRDSAVYFCASGLTVGGLGQETQYFGPGTRLLVL.

This CDR3 reads CASSQDTAPKVGNTIYF. The chain links TRBV4-1 to TRBJ1-3; no DNA is available, so the TRBD1 call from TCRdb remains unchecked. This CDR3 comprises 17 residues. The germline V gene encodes CDR1 MGHRA and CDR2 YSYEKL.

The chain carries TRBV11-2 and TRBJ2-3. CDR3 length: 11 residues. Germline V gene data show CDR1 as SGHAT and CDR2 as FQNNGV. The CDR3 loop is CASSQEYTQYF.

The V call is TRBV6-2 or TRBV6-3, the J call TRBJ2-1; TCRdb reports TRBD1, a call that lacks DNA to check it against. This CDR3 is built from 15 residues. Germline CDR1 MNHEY, CDR2 SVGEGT. Here the CDR3 reads CASSYQGGSYNEQFF.

This chain connects TRBV20-1 to TRBJ2-1; TCRdb returns TRBD2, unconfirmable since there is no DNA. This CDR3 has 14 amino acids. Germline lookup yields CDR1 DFQATT and CDR2 SNEGSKA (reference sequence). CDR3 residues: CSASSSGDYNEQFF.

The gene calls are TRBV6-2 or TRBV6-3 and TRBJ2-7; TCRdb's D call, TRBD1, is unchecked because there is no DNA. The CDR3 contains 14 residues. Looked up from germline, CDR1 is MNHEY and CDR2 is SVGEGT. CDR3 protein: CASSYRTGRYEQYF.

The chain uses TRBV5-1 and TRBJ2-5; lacking DNA, the TRBD1 call made by TCRdb goes unchecked. Per the germline V gene, CDR1 is SGHRS and CDR2 is YFSETQ. This CDR3 region has 16 residues. This CDR3 is CASSVRQGPIQETQYF.

This sequence joins TRBV5-1 and TRBJ2-5. This CDR3 has 12 amino acids. From germline, CDR1 is SGHRS and CDR2 YFSETQ. The CDR3 loop is CASSLFGETQYF.

The chain is built from TRBV20-1 and TRBJ1-2; TCRdb lists TRBD1, though no DNA is available to test this call. The CDR3 runs 15 residues. Germline-derived CDR1 and CDR2 are DFQATT and SNEGSKA (reference sequence). Here the CDR3 reads CSTRDGASQAAGYTF.

The chain employs TRBV5-8 and TRBJ1-5; TCRdb outputs TRBD1, but without DNA this stays unchecked. Per the germline V gene, CDR1 is SGHTS and CDR2 is YDEGEE. This CDR3 is built from 17 residues. CDR3 region: CASSSQLTGISNQPQHF.

The V call is TRBV18, the J call TRBJ1-2; with no DNA, the TCRdb D assignment of TRBD1 cannot be verified. This CDR3 is 17 amino acids long. In germline, CDR1 is KGHSH, CDR2 LQKENI. The CDR3 loop reads CASSPSTGLQANYGYTF.

The chain carries TRBV20-1 and TRBJ1-1. Germline lookup yields CDR1 DFQATT and CDR2 SNEGSKA (reference sequence). The CDR3 contains 15 residues. The CDR3 region is CSARDPKESRTEAFF.

The chain uses TRBV7-2 and TRBJ1-1; TCRdb returns TRBD1, unconfirmable since there is no DNA. This CDR3 comprises 15 residues. CDR1 and CDR2 from the germline V gene are SGHTA and FQGNSA. The CDR3 spells CASSLAATGWAEAFF.

This chain connects TRBV20-1 to TRBJ1-1; there is no DNA to check the TCRdb D call of TRBD1. The CDR3 consists of 13 residues. Germline values: CDR1 DFQATT, CDR2 SNEGSKA (reference sequence). CDR3 sequence reads: CSASRGPRTEAFF.